One sample yielded the 20 T cell receptor beta chains listed below, sequenced in a study of cytomegalovirus exposure and HLA in healthy donors. PCR used 60 Vbeta primers and 13 Jbeta primers. Clones were read by immunoSEQ multiplex PCR, and TCRdb kept only the in-frame ones, dropping some. The repertoire consists of about 93,000 clones, with less than 80% occurring once and the leading ten covering about 6.3%. Sequences were obtained from PBMCs. These receptors originate from a boy younger than 18 in good health and CMV-seropositive.

The chain uses TRBV19 and TRBJ2-2; no definite D call. CDR3 length: 14 amino acids. The V gene lost 4 bases and the J gene lost 2 bases, with 8 bases spanning the gap. Germline V gives CDR1 LNHDA, CDR2 SQIVND (reference sequence). CDR3 protein: CASSTVPNTGELFF. The CDR3 bases are TGTGCCAGTAGTACGGTGCCTAACACCGGGGAGCTGTTTTTT.

The gene calls are TRBV6-5 and TRBJ1-2; TRBD1 is a possible D gene (5 bases). This CDR3 has 14 residues. The germline CDR1 and CDR2 sequences are MNHEY and SVGAGI. V gave up 8 bases and J gave up 0 bases, with 13 bases separating them. CDR3 in amino acids: CASGTGLANYGYTF. The CDR3 bases are TGTGCCAGCGGCACAGGCCTAGCTAACTATGGCTACACCTTC.

This chain uses TRBV5-1 with TRBJ2-7; TRBD1 agrees at 7 bases. Germline V gives CDR1 SGHRS, CDR2 YFSETQ. This CDR3 is 16 amino acids long. Germline trimming cut 1 base from V and 0 bases from J; bases unmatched to any gene: 7. CDR3 in amino acids: CASSLRVPGGSYEQYF. The DNA for the CDR3 is TGCGCCAGCAGCTTGAGGGTACCAGGGGGCTCCTACGAGCAGTACTTC.

V and J are TRBV4-3 and TRBJ2-2; 7 bases match TRBD1. This CDR3 is built from 16 residues. V lost 4 bases to trimming and J lost 4 bases; unmatched junction nucleotides: 9. In germline, CDR1 is LGHNA, CDR2 YSLEER. The CDR3: CASSRSTTGSTGELFF. CDR3 nucleotides: TGCGCCAGCAGCCGATCGACGACAGGGTCCACCGGGGAGCTGTTTTTT.

The chain couples TRBV7-9 to TRBJ2-5; 8 bases align to TRBD2. CDR1 is SEHNR, CDR2 FQNEAQ, per germline (reference sequence). J was trimmed by 5 bases and V by 5 bases; bases with no gene match: 13. This CDR3 has 16 amino acids. The CDR3 sequence is CASSQIFSGMGETQYF. For the CDR3, the DNA is TGTGCCAGCAGCCAGATTTTTAGCGGGATGGGGGAGACCCAGTACTTC.

This clone was picked up one time. V usage is TRBV7-2 and J usage is TRBJ2-1; D is perhaps TRBD2 (5 bases). The V end lost 1 base, the J end lost 1 base, and 17 bases lay between the germline ends. This CDR3 comprises 18 residues. Germline assignment: CDR1 SGHTA and CDR2 FQGNSA. In nucleotides, the CDR3 is TGTGCCAGCAGCTTAGGACTCCCCGCGGGCCTATCCTACAATGAGCAGTTCTTC. Encoded protein: CASSLGLPAGLSYNEQFF.

V gene TRBV30 combines with J gene TRBJ1-1; TRBD1 agrees at 8 bases. The V and J ends lost 5 bases and 5 bases, in that order; junction bases with no gene match: 4. Germline CDR1 and CDR2: GTSNPN and SVGIG (reference sequence). The CDR3 spans 12 residues. Here the CDR3 DNA reads TGTGCCTGGGGACAGGGCGAAACTGAAGCTTTCTTT. Protein product: CAWGQGETEAFF.

This chain joins TRBV4-1 and TRBJ2-1, with a weak D call TRBD1 (5 bases). Trimming removed 0 bases at V and 7 bases at J, with 16 bases between. The CDR3 extends over 16 amino acids. CDR1 and CDR2 (germline): MGHRA, YSYEKL. The CDR3 region has the DNA TGCGCCAGCAGCCAAGAAGGTCAGGGTTTCAGAAATGAGCAGTTCTTC. This codes for CASSQEGQGFRNEQFF.

This clone was seen a handful of times. The chain is built from TRBV27 and TRBJ2-2; D gene uncertain. Trimming took off 0 bases at V and 2 bases at J, with 4 bases between the two ends. The germline gives CDR1 MNHEY, CDR2 SMNVEV (reference sequence). This CDR3 comprises 14 residues. DNA for the CDR3: TGTGCCAGCAGTTTATCCGTTAACACCGGGGAGCTGTTTTTT. Its protein is CASSLSVNTGELFF.

V usage is TRBV4-1 and J usage is TRBJ1-5; TRBD1 might be the D (6 bases). The ends were cut back, 4 bases at V and 4 bases at J, with 11 bases in the middle. The CDR3 covers 14 residues. Germline V gene lookup returns CDR1 MGHRA and CDR2 YSYEKL. This chain's CDR3 is CASSPRTANQPQHF. The CDR3 DNA sequence: TGCGCCAGCAGCCCCCGGACAGCAAATCAGCCCCAGCATTTT.

The V and J genes are TRBV9 and TRBJ1-2, with 7 bases matching TRBD1. V was pared by 4 bases and J by 7 bases, with 16 bases of the junction left unmatched. The CDR3 covers 16 residues. Germline CDR1 is SGDLS and CDR2 is YYNGEE. CDR3 residues: CASSPRGDRVAGGYTF. CDR3 coding DNA: TGTGCCAGCAGCCCCAGGGGAGACAGGGTGGCGGGTGGCTACACCTTC.

This clone occurred a few times. The chain combines TRBV6-5 with TRBJ2-5; 8 bases match TRBD2. Trimming removed 6 bases from V and 4 bases from J; junction bases left unmatched: 10. This CDR3 spans 15 amino acids. CDR1 and CDR2 from the germline V gene are MNHEY and SVGAGI. CDR3 region: CASSRLAYDGETQYF. The CDR3 DNA sequence: TGTGCCAGCAGCCGACTAGCGTATGACGGAGAGACCCAGTACTTC.

J is TRBJ2-7 and V is TRBV27, with 10 bases matching TRBD1. The CDR3 extends over 13 amino acids. The germline CDR1 and CDR2 sequences are MNHEY and SMNVEV (reference sequence). Trimming took 4 bases from V and 6 from J; bases not matched to a gene: 3. The chain's CDR3 is CASSWDRGGEQYF. The CDR3 DNA reads TGTGCCAGCAGTTGGGACAGGGGCGGCGAGCAGTACTTC.

V gene TRBV30 combines with J gene TRBJ1-1; tentative D call: TRBD1 (5 bases). There are 12 residues in the CDR3. Trimming removed 3 bases at V and 6 bases at J, with 11 bases between. The germline CDR1 and CDR2 sequences are GTSNPN and SVGIG (reference sequence). The chain's CDR3 is CAWRGTQAEAFF. The CDR3, as DNA: TGTGCCTGGAGGGGGACTCAAGCTGAAGCTTTCTTT.

In its sample, this clone was seen once. The V call is TRBV18, the J call TRBJ1-1; 9 nucleotides agree with TRBD1. Germline V gene data show CDR1 as KGHSH and CDR2 as LQKENI. Trimming cost V 4 bases and J 4 bases; bases outside gene matches: 4. The CDR3 consists of 14 residues. The CDR3 bases are TGTGCCAGCTCACTACAGGGGGCCGGCACTGAAGCTTTCTTT. Its translation: CASSLQGAGTEAFF.

The chain recombines TRBV7-6 with TRBJ1-1; 10 bases are shared with TRBD1. CDR1 is SGHVS, CDR2 FNYEAQ, per germline. The CDR3 covers 16 residues. V was clipped by 5 bases and J by 0 bases; unmatched bases: 6. The CDR3 DNA reads as TGTGCCAGCAGCCCGAGGACAGGGGGAATGAACACTGAAGCTTTCTTT. Translating it yields CASSPRTGGMNTEAFF. The whole variable domain, remainder taken from reference TRBV7-6 and TRBJ1-1, is GAGVSQSPRYKVTKRGQDVALRCDPISGHVSLYWYRQALGQGPEFLTYFNYEAQQDKSGLPNDRFSAERPEGSISTLTIQRTEQRDSAMYRCASSPRTGGMNTEAFFGQGTRLTVV.

This clone was seen only a few times. J is TRBJ2-2 and V is TRBV7-3, with TRBD1 matching over 11 bases. CDR3 length equals 15 residues. J lost 6 bases, V lost 5 bases, and 5 bases had no gene match. Germline loops: CDR1 SGHTA, CDR2 FQGTGA. CDR3 bases: TGTGCCAGCAGCCCGGACAGGGGGCGGTCCGGGGAGCTGTTTTTT. This gives the protein CASSPDRGRSGELFF.

The chain recombines TRBV5-1 with TRBJ1-2; D remains ambiguous. This CDR3 region has 15 residues. V lost 0 bases and J 6 bases, leaving 15 bases between the germline ends. From germline, CDR1 is SGHRS and CDR2 YFSETQ. CDR3 amino acids: CASSLVRVAGNGYTF. The CDR3 DNA follows: TGCGCCAGCAGCTTGGTCCGGGTAGCGGGGAATGGCTACACCTTC.

The rearrangement joins TRBV27 to TRBJ2-7, with D perhaps matching TRBD2 (5 bases). The V end lost 2 bases, the J end lost 4 bases, and 9 bases lay between the germline ends. The CDR3 has 13 amino acids. From germline, CDR1 is MNHEY and CDR2 SMNVEV (reference sequence). Here the CDR3 DNA reads TGTGCCAGCAGTTTAATCGGCGGGTACGAGCAGTACTTC. As protein: CASSLIGGYEQYF.

The chain links TRBV4-1 to TRBJ1-4; D gene uncertain. Trimming stripped 5 bases from V and 8 bases from J, with 12 bases between. Per the germline V gene, CDR1 is MGHRA and CDR2 is YSYEKL. The CDR3 covers 13 residues. CDR3 residues: CASSSFTGEKLFF. The CDR3 DNA follows: TGCGCCAGCAGCTCATTCACCGGGGAAAAACTGTTTTTT.